The present T cell receptor (beta chain) was sequenced within a study of T cell responses to AZD1222 COVID-19 vaccine. Repertoires were generated with immunoSEQ multiplex PCR, while TCRdb's copy carries only in-frame clones and drops some. The sample includes 85,000 to 90,000 clones, 70% to 90% of them seen just once. The sample holds a few counts of this clone. This TCR was recovered from an adult in good health. The specimen was peripheral blood, collected on day 0 of AZD1222 vaccination.

CDR3 region: CASSLPWTEQRETQYF. In DNA form, the CDR3 reads TGTGCCAGCAGCCTACCCTGGACGGAGCAACGAGAGACCCAGTACTTC. The chain links TRBV5-6 to TRBJ2-5; D call uncertain. Looked up from germline, CDR1 is SGHDT and CDR2 is YYEEEE. The CDR3 is made up of 16 amino acids. V lost 4 bases and J 4 bases, leaving 20 bases between the germline ends.